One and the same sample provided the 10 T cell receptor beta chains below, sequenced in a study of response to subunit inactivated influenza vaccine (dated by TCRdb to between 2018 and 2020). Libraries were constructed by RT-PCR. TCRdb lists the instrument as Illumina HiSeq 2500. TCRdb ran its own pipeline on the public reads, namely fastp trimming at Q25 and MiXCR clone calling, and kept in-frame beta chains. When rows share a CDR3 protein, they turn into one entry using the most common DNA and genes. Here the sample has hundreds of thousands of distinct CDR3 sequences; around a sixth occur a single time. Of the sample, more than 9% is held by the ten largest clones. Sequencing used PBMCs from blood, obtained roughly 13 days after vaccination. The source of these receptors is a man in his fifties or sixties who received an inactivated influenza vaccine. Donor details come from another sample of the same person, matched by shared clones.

In DNA, the CDR3 is TGCAGTGCTCAACGGGGGACAGGGAGCACAGATACGCAGTATTTT. Encoded protein: CSAQRGTGSTDTQYF. The genes are TRBV20-1 and TRBJ2-3; 9 bases match TRBD1. Germline-derived CDR1 and CDR2 are DFQATT and SNEGSKA (reference sequence). V shed 5 bases, J shed 0 bases, and the junction held 6 bases outside the gene matches. This CDR3 is built from 15 residues.

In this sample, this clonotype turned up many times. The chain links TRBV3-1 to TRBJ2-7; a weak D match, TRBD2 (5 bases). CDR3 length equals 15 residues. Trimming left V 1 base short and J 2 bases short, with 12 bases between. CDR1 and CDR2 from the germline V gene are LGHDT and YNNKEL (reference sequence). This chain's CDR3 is CASSQGGDGPYEQYF. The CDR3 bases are TGTGCCAGCAGCCAAGGGGGAGATGGCCCCTACGAGCAGTACTTC.

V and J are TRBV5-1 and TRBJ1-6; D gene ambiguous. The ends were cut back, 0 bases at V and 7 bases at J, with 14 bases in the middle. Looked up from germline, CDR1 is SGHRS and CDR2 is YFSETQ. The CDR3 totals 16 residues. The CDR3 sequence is CASSLDSGGTNSPLHF. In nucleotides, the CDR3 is TGCGCCAGCAGCTTGGATTCTGGCGGCACAAATTCACCCCTCCACTTT.

The CDR3 loop is CASSVGSGRGSDTQYF. Here the CDR3 DNA reads TGTGCCAGCAGCGTAGGGAGCGGGAGAGGATCAGATACGCAGTATTTT. The chain employs TRBV9 and TRBJ2-3, with TRBD2 identical over 8 bases. In germline, CDR1 is SGDLS, CDR2 YYNGEE. The trim removed 0 bases at V and 4 bases at J, leaving 7 bases unmatched. This CDR3 spans 16 amino acids.

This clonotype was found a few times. CDR3 region: CASSLAPSGSTEAFF. Here the CDR3 DNA reads TGTGCCAGCAGCTTAGCCCCCTCGGGGTCGACTGAAGCTTTCTTT. The rearrangement uses TRBV11-2 and TRBJ1-1, with D hard to call. V was cut by 1 base and J by 5 bases, with 14 bases left in between. This CDR3 has 15 residues. Germline CDR1 and CDR2: SGHAT and FQNNGV.

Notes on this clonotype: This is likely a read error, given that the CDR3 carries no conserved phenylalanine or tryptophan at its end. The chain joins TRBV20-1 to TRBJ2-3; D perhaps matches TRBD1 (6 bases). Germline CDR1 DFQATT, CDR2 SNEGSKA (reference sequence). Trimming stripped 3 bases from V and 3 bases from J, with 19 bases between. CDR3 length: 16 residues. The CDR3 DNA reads TGCAGTGCTAGGACACTACAGGGAGTTGGGACAGATACGCAGTATTTA. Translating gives CSARTLQGVGTDTQYL.

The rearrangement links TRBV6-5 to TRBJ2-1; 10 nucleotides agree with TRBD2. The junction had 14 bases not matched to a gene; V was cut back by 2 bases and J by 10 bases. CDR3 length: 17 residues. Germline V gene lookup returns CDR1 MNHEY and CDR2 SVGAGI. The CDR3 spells CASSYTPPSGGRREQFF. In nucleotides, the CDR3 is TGTGCCAGCAGTTACACGCCACCTAGCGGGGGCCGGAGGGAGCAGTTCTTC.

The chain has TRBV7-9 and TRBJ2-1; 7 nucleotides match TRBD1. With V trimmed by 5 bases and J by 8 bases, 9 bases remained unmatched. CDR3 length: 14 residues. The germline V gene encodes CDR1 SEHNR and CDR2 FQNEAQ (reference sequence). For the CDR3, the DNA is TGTGCCAGCAGCCCTACGACAGGGTGGGATGAGCAGTTCTTC. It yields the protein CASSPTTGWDEQFF.

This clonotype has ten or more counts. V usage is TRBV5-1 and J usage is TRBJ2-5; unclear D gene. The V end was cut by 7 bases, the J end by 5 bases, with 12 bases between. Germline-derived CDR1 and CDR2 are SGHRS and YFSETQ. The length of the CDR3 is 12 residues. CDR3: CASSKVRETQYF. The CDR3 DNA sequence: TGCGCCAGCTCCAAAGTGAGGGAGACCCAGTACTTC.

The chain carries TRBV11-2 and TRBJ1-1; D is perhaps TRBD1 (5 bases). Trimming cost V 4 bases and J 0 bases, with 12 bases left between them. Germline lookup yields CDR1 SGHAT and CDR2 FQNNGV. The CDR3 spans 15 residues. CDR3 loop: CASSSSGVMNTEAFF. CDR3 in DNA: TGTGCCAGCAGCTCCTCGGGGGTTATGAACACTGAAGCTTTCTTT.